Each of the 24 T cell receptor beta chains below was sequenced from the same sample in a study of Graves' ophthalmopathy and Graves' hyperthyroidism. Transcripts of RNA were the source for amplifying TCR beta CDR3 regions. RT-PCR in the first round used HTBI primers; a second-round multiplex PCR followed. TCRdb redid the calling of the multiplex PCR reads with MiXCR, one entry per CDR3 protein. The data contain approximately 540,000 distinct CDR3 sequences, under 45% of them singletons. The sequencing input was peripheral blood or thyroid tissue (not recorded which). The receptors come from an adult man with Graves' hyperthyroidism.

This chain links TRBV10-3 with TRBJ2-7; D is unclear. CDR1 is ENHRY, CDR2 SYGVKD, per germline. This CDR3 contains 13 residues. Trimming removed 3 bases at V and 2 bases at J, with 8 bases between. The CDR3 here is CAISDSNPYEQYF. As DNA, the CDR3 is TGTGCCATCAGTGATAGCAATCCCTACGAGCAGTACTTC.

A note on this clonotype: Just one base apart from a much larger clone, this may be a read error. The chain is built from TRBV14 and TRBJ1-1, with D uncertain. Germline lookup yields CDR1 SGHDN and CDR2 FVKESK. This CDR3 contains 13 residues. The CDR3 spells CAGSPGANTEAFF. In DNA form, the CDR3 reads TGTGCCGGCAGCCCCGGAGCTAACACTGAAGCTTTCTTT.

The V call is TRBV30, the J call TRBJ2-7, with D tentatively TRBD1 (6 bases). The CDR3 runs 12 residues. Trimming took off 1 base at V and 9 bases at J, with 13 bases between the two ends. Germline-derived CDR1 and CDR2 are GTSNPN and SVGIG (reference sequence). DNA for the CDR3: TGTGCCTGGAGTGGAGGACAGTTAGGGCAGTACTTC. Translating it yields CAWSGGQLGQYF.

CDR3 sequence (DNA): TGCGCCAGCAGCTTGGAGGCAGGGGGAACTAATGAAAAACTGTTTTTT. It yields the protein CASSLEAGGTNEKLFF. The chain is built from TRBV5-1 and TRBJ1-4, with 7 bases lining up with TRBD1. Per germline, CDR1 SGHRS and CDR2 YFSETQ. Losses at the gene ends were 0 bases for V and 1 base for J; bases not matched to a gene: 3. CDR3 size: 16 residues.

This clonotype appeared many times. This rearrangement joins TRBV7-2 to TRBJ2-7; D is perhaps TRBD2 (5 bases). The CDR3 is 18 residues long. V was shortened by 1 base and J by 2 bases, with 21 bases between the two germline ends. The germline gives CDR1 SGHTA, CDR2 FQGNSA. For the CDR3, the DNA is TGTGCCAGCAGCTTAGAAATTAGGTCCCTGTTAGCGACCTACGAGCAGTACTTC. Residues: CASSLEIRSLLATYEQYF.

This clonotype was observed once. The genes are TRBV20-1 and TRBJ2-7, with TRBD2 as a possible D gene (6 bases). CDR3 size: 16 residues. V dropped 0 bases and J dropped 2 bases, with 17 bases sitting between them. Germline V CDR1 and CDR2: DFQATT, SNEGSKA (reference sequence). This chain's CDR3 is CSARDKRLAQTYEQYF. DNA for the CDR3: TGCAGTGCTAGAGATAAAAGGCTAGCGCAAACCTACGAGCAGTACTTC.

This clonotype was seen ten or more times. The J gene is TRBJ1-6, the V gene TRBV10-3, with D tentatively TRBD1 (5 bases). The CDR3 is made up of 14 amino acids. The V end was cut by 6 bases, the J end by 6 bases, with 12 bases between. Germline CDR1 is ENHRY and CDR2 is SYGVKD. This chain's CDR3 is CAIRGTVGNSPLHF. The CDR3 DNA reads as TGTGCCATCAGGGGGACGGTGGGTAATTCACCCCTCCACTTT.

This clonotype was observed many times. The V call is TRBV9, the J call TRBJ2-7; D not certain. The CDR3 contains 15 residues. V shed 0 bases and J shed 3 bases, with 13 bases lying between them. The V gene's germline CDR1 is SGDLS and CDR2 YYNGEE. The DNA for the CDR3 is TGTGCCAGCAGCGTAGGGCCGGGCCCCGACTACGAGCAGTACTTC. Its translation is CASSVGPGPDYEQYF.

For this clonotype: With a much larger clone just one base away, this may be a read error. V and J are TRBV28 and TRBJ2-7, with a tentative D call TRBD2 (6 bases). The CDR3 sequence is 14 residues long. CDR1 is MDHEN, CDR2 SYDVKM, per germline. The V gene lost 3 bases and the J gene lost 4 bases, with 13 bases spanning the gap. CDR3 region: CASSFGRGTYEQYF. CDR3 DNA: TGTGCCAGCAGTTTTGGTCGTGGGACTTACGAGCAGTACTTC.

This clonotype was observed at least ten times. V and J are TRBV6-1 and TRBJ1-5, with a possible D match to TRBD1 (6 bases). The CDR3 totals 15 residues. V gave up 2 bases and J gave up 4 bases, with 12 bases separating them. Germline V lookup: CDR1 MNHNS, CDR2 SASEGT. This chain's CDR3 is CASSESQGLNQPQHF. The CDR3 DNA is TGTGCCAGCAGTGAATCACAGGGATTAAATCAGCCCCAGCATTTT.

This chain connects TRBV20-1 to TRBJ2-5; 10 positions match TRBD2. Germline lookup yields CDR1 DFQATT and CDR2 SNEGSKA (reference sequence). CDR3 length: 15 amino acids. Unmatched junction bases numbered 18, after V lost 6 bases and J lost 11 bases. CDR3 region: CSAHLTSGIEDTQYF. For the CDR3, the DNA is TGCAGTGCCCACCTCACTAGCGGGATCGAGGATACGCAGTACTTC.

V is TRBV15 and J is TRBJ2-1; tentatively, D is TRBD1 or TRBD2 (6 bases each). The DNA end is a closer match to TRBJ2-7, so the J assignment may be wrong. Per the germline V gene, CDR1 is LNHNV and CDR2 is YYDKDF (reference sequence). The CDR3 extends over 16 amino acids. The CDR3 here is CATSRGGAGLHNEQYF. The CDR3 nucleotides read TGTGCCACCAGCAGAGGGGGGGCAGGGCTCCACAATGAGCAGTACTTC.

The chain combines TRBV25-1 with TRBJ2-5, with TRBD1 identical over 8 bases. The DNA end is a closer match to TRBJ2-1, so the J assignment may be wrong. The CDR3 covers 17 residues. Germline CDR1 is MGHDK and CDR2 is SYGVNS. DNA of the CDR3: TGTGCCAGCAGCCCCGGACAGGGCTTATTGGTCTACAATGAGCAGTTCTTC. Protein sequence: CASSPGQGLLVYNEQFF.

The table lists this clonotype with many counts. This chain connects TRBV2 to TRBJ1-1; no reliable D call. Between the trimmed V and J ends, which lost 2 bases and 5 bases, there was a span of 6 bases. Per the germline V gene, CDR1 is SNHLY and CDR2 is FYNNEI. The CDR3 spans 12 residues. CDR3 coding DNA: TGTGCCAGCAGTGAAATTTCTACTGAAGCTTTCTTT. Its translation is CASSEISTEAFF.

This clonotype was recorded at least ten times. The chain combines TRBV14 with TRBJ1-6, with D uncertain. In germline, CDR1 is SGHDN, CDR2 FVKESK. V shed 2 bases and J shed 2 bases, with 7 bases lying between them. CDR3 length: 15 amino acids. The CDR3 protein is CASSQIGAYNSPLHF. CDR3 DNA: TGTGCCAGCAGCCAAATTGGGGCCTATAATTCACCCCTCCACTTT.

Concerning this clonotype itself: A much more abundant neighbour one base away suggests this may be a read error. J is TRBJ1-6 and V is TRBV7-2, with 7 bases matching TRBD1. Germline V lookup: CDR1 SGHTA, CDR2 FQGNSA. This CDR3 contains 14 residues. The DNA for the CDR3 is TGTGTCAGCAGCCAGGGACAGATCAATTCACCCCTCCACTTT. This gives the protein CVSSQGQINSPLHF.

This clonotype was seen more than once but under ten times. CDR3 amino acids: CATSGDYQETQYF. DNA of the CDR3: TGTGCCACCAGTGGTGACTACCAAGAGACCCAGTACTTC. The chain joins TRBV24-1 to TRBJ2-5, with no clear D. CDR3 length: 13 residues. V lost 5 bases, J lost 0 bases, and 6 bases lay in between. Germline lookup yields CDR1 KGHDR and CDR2 SFDVKD.

The CDR3 DNA is TGTGCCAGCAGTTTGGGGCAGGATTCCTACGAGCAGTACTTC. Amino acids: CASSLGQDSYEQYF. V is TRBV27 and J is TRBJ2-7; D may be TRBD1 (5 bases). V was pared by 3 bases and J by 1 base, with 10 bases between. Germline V gene data show CDR1 as MNHEY and CDR2 as SMNVEV (reference sequence). The CDR3 extends over 14 amino acids.

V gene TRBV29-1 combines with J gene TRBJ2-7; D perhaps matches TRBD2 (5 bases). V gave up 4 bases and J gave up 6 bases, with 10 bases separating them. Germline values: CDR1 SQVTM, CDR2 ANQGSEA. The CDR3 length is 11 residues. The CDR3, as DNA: TGCAGCGTTGTCCGGGCGGGCGAGCAGTACTTC. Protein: CSVVRAGEQYF.

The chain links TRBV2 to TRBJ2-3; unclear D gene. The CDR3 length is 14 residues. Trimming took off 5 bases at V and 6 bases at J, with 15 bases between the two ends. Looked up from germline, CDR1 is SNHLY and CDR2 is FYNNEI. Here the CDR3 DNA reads TGTGCCAGCAGTTACTCGATGAGCCCGGATACGCAGTATTTT. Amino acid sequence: CASSYSMSPDTQYF. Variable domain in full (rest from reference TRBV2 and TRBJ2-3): EPEVTQTPSHQVTQMGQEVILRCVPISNHLYFYWYRQILGQKVEFLVSFYNNEISEKSEIFDDQFSVERPDGSNFTLKIRSTKLEDSAMYFCASSYSMSPDTQYFGPGTRLTVL.

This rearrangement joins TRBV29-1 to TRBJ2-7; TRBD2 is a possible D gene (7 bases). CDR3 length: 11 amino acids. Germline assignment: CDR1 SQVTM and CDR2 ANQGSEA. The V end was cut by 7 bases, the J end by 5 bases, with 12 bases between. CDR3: CSGGGGHEQYF. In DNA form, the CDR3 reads TGCAGCGGGGGCGGGGGCCACGAGCAGTACTTC.

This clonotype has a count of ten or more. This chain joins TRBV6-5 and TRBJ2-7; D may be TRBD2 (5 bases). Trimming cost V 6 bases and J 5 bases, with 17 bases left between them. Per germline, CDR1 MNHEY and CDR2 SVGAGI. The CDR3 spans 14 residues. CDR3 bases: TGTGCCAGCAGCTACGGACTTACCACCCACGAGCAGTACTTC. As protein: CASSYGLTTHEQYF.

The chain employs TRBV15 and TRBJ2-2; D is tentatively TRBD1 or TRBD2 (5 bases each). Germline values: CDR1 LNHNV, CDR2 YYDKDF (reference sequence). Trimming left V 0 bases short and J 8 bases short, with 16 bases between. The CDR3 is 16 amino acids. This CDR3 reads CATSRDRGPIEGELFF. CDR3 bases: TGTGCCACCAGCAGAGATAGGGGACCGATAGAGGGGGAGCTGTTTTTT.

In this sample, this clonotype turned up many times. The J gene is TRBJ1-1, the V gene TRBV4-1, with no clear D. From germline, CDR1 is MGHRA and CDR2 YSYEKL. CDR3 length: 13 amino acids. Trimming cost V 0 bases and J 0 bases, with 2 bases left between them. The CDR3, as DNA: TGCGCCAGCAGCCAAGAAGTGAACACTGAAGCTTTCTTT. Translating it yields CASSQEVNTEAFF.